Shown below are 24 T cell receptor beta chains from a single sample sequenced in a study of control samples from healthy donors and cancer patients. Data came from immunoSEQ multiplex PCR; TCRdb stores just in-frame clones and leaves some out. Here the sample spans more than 75,000 clones, roughly 83% being singletons. The sample taken for sequencing was PBMCs. Every receptor here comes from a man aged 70-80 years with lung cancer.

The chain employs TRBV18 and TRBJ1-1; a weak D match, TRBD1 (5 bases). This CDR3 is built from 13 residues. The V end lost 7 bases, the J end lost 4 bases, and 13 bases lay between the germline ends. In germline, CDR1 is KGHSH, CDR2 LQKENI. CDR3 residues: CASFPGGGTEAFF. The CDR3 DNA sequence: TGTGCCAGCTTCCCCGGGGGAGGCACTGAAGCTTTCTTT.

The chain has TRBV4-3 and TRBJ1-5; D call uncertain. V was trimmed by 0 bases and J by 0 bases, leaving 12 bases between them. Germline-derived CDR1 and CDR2 are LGHNA and YSLEER. The CDR3 extends over 17 amino acids. CDR3 residues: CASSQDWLTDSNQPQHF. DNA of the CDR3: TGCGCCAGCAGCCAAGACTGGCTGACGGATAGCAATCAGCCCCAGCATTTT.

The chain recombines TRBV18 with TRBJ2-7, with D maybe TRBD1 (5 bases). With 3 bases removed from V and 4 bases from J, the gap between germline ends came to 13 bases. Germline lookup yields CDR1 KGHSH and CDR2 LQKENI. The CDR3 has 14 amino acids. This CDR3 reads CASSPSQGRYEQYF. The CDR3 DNA reads TGTGCCAGCTCACCCAGCCAGGGTAGGTACGAGCAGTACTTC.

The chain uses TRBV4-1 and TRBJ1-2, with TRBD1 as a possible D gene (5 bases). CDR1 MGHRA and CDR2 YSYEKL come from the germline V gene. Between the trimmed V and J ends, which lost 5 bases and 2 bases, there was a span of 18 bases. The CDR3 is 16 residues long. CDR3 nucleotides: TGCGCCAGCAGCTTAACCGTGCCGGGGCCAAACTATGGCTACACCTTC. Amino acid sequence: CASSLTVPGPNYGYTF.

The chain couples TRBV2 to TRBJ2-1; TRBD2 agrees at 8 bases. With 6 bases clipped from V and 3 bases from J, the junction kept 4 bases outside the gene matches. The CDR3 length is 14 residues. Looked up from germline, CDR1 is SNHLY and CDR2 is FYNNEI. This CDR3 reads CASRPGLVYNEQFF. CDR3 nucleotides: TGTGCCAGCAGGCCGGGACTAGTCTACAATGAGCAGTTCTTC.

The rearrangement uses TRBV19 and TRBJ1-2, with 9 bases fitting TRBD1. With V trimmed by 4 bases and J by 2 bases, 5 bases remained unmatched. The CDR3 spans 15 residues. CDR1 LNHDA and CDR2 SQIVND come from the germline V gene (reference sequence). The CDR3 DNA reads as TGTGCCAGTAGTACGGGACAGGGATTAAACTATGGCTACACCTTC. Encoded protein: CASSTGQGLNYGYTF.

As for this clone: Compared with germline, one end of the junction differs, possibly owing to a read error. The J gene is TRBJ2-1, the V gene TRBV20-1; TRBD1 is a possible D gene (5 bases). This CDR3 comprises 12 residues. Germline CDR1 is DFQATT and CDR2 is SNEGSKA (reference sequence). This CDR3 reads CSASRLWSQGVF. DNA for the CDR3: TGCAGTGCTAGTCGGTTATGGTCGCAGGGCGTCTTC.

This clone was recorded only once. The chain couples TRBV30 to TRBJ1-2; a possible D gene is TRBD1 (5 bases). The ends were cut back, 4 bases at V and 3 bases at J, with 18 bases in the middle. CDR1 GTSNPN and CDR2 SVGIG come from the germline V gene (reference sequence). The CDR3 loop spans 15 amino acids. The CDR3 DNA sequence: TGTGCCTGGACTCACTCCGGGGACGGACACTATGGCTACACCTTC. It codes for CAWTHSGDGHYGYTF.

The gene calls are TRBV19 and TRBJ2-5, with D uncertain. From germline, CDR1 is LNHDA and CDR2 SQIVND (reference sequence). Trimming took off 2 bases at V and 1 base at J, with 8 bases between the two ends. This CDR3 spans 14 amino acids. CDR3 sequence (DNA): TGTGCCAGTAGTATAACGGTGGGCCAAGAGACCCAGTACTTC. This sequence encodes CASSITVGQETQYF.

The chain joins TRBV7-8 to TRBJ2-7, with 7 bases identical to TRBD1. V trimming: 1 base; J trimming: 7 bases; junction bases outside the gene matches: 22. Looked up from germline, CDR1 is SGHVS and CDR2 is FQNEAQ. CDR3 length equals 19 residues. CDR3 amino acids: CASSLGPIIGPRGSGEQYF. The CDR3 DNA reads TGTGCCAGCAGCTTAGGTCCCATTATCGGCCCCAGGGGGAGTGGAGAGCAGTACTTC.

V gene TRBV7-6 combines with J gene TRBJ2-6; tentative D call: TRBD2 (5 bases). CDR1 and CDR2 from the germline V gene are SGHVS and FNYEAQ. Trimming shortened V by 5 bases and J by 0 bases, and 11 bases separated the two germline ends. The CDR3 contains 16 residues. The DNA of the CDR3 is TGTGCCAGCAGCCCCGGGGTCGTCTCTGGGGCCAACGTCCTGACTTTC. Protein: CASSPGVVSGANVLTF.

This clone was seen just once. This chain connects TRBV30 to TRBJ1-2; D call uncertain. Trimming took off 5 bases at V and 1 base at J, with 8 bases between the two ends. There are 12 residues in the CDR3. Germline V gives CDR1 GTSNPN, CDR2 SVGIG (reference sequence). CDR3: CAWSGLNYGYTF. For the CDR3, the DNA is TGTGCCTGGTCCGGGCTTAACTATGGCTACACCTTC. Looking up the rest from reference TRBV30 and TRBJ1-2 gives the full variable domain: SQTIHQWPATLVQPVGSPLSLECTVEGTSNPNLYWYRQAAGRGLQLLFYSVGIGQISSEVPQNLSASRPQDRQFILSSKKLLLSDSGFYLCAWSGLNYGYTFGSGTRLTVV.

A few counts support this clone. The V and J genes are TRBV3-1 (or the pseudogene TRBV3-2) and TRBJ1-2; 10 bases are shared with TRBD1. Germline lookup yields CDR1 LGHDT and CDR2 YNNKEL (reference sequence). V dropped 2 bases and J dropped 1; count of bases not matched to a gene: 10. The CDR3 totals 18 residues. The CDR3 region has the DNA TGTGCCAGCAGCCAAAACCCCGGGACAGGGGCTAGTAACTATGGCTACACCTTC. Translating gives CASSQNPGTGASNYGYTF.

V usage is TRBV3-1 (or the pseudogene TRBV3-2) and J usage is TRBJ2-3; the D gene is possibly TRBD2 (6 bases). CDR3 length: 15 residues. V dropped 0 bases and J dropped 3 bases, with 10 bases sitting between them. Germline CDR1 reads LGHDT; CDR2 reads YNNKEL (reference sequence). CDR3 coding DNA: TGTGCCAGCAGCCAAGATGGCCGGGGGACAGATACGCAGTATTTT. Translated: CASSQDGRGTDTQYF.

The rearrangement links TRBV19 to TRBJ2-3, with 10 positions matching TRBD1. J was trimmed by 2 bases and V by 5 bases; bases with no gene match: 7. CDR3 length: 16 amino acids. Germline-derived CDR1 and CDR2 are LNHDA and SQIVND (reference sequence). CDR3 nucleotides: TGTGCCAGTAGTGCCCGGGGACAGGGGAACACAGATACGCAGTATTTT. This gives the protein CASSARGQGNTDTQYF.

The chain recombines TRBV7-9 with TRBJ1-1; D not resolved. Germline-derived CDR1 and CDR2 are SEHNR and FQNEAQ (reference sequence). The V end was cut by 4 bases, the J end by 4 bases, with 10 bases between. The CDR3 is 13 amino acids. The CDR3 DNA reads as TGTGCCAGCAGCTCGGATGCGGTCACTGAAGCTTTCTTT. This sequence encodes CASSSDAVTEAFF.

The CDR3 DNA reads as TGCGCCAGCAGCCTGTCGCAGGGGGTCGGGGAGCTGTTTTTT. This translates into CASSLSQGVGELFF. The chain uses TRBV5-1 and TRBJ2-2, with 7 positions matching TRBD1. Losses at the gene ends were 4 bases for V and 7 bases for J; bases not matched to a gene: 7. The germline V gene encodes CDR1 SGHRS and CDR2 YFSETQ. This CDR3 region has 14 residues.

This clone was counted only a few times. CDR3 in amino acids: CASSFRDAANYGYTF. The CDR3 DNA reads as TGTGCCAGCAGCTTTCGGGATGCAGCTAACTATGGCTACACCTTC. The rearrangement links TRBV5-4 to TRBJ1-2; D not certain. Germline CDR1 and CDR2: SGHNT and YYREEE (reference sequence). V lost 2 bases to trimming and J lost 0 bases, with 11 bases between them. CDR3 length: 15 amino acids.

The chain is built from TRBV12-3 or TRBV12-4 and TRBJ2-7; 7 bases line up with TRBD2. The trim removed 8 bases at V and 5 bases at J, leaving 9 bases unmatched. CDR3 size: 13 residues. The CDR3 loop reads CASGRGLRDEQYF. The CDR3 coding sequence is TGTGCCAGCGGGAGGGGCCTCAGGGACGAGCAGTACTTC.

This chain joins TRBV9 and TRBJ2-7; D unresolved. The V end was cut by 0 bases, the J end by 0 bases, with 10 bases between. Germline V gene data show CDR1 as SGDLS and CDR2 as YYNGEE. This CDR3 is 15 amino acids long. The CDR3 DNA reads TGTGCCAGCAGCGTAGGGGCCACAAGCTCCTACGAGCAGTACTTC. Translated: CASSVGATSSYEQYF.

This clone has only a few counts. The gene calls are TRBV5-8 and TRBJ1-6, with D maybe TRBD1 (5 bases). CDR3 length equals 15 residues. The germline V gene encodes CDR1 SGHTS and CDR2 YDEGEE. Trimming took off 0 bases at V and 9 bases at J, with 13 bases between the two ends. The CDR3 spells CASSLVAGTGSPLHF. CDR3 in DNA: TGTGCCAGCAGCTTGGTCGCAGGGACGGGTTCACCCCTCCACTTT.

The chain employs TRBV6-5 and TRBJ1-1; no reliable D call. Germline loops: CDR1 MNHEY, CDR2 SVGAGI. V lost 11 bases to trimming and J lost 7 bases, with 20 bases between them. This CDR3 is 13 amino acids long. CDR3: CASYPRTFGEAFF. CDR3 DNA sequence: TGTGCCTCCTACCCCCGGACTTTCGGTGAAGCTTTCTTT.

The chain recombines TRBV6-5 with TRBJ1-2; 7 bases map to TRBD1. The length of the CDR3 is 13 residues. The V gene's germline CDR1 is MNHEY and CDR2 SVGAGI. The V gene end was trimmed by 1 base and the J gene end by 6 bases; junction bases not matched to a gene: 2. The DNA for the CDR3 is TGTGCCAGCAGTTACTTGGGGACAGATGGCTACACCTTC. Amino acids: CASSYLGTDGYTF.

The chain combines TRBV18 with TRBJ2-4, with 7 nucleotides matching TRBD2. The CDR3 runs to 18 residues. V dropped 6 bases and J dropped 2; count of bases not matched to a gene: 16. From germline, CDR1 is KGHSH and CDR2 LQKENI. The CDR3 loop reads CASSRELAGGISKNIQYF. CDR3 nucleotides: TGTGCCAGCTCCCGGGAGTTGGCCGGGGGGATTTCCAAAAACATTCAGTACTTC.